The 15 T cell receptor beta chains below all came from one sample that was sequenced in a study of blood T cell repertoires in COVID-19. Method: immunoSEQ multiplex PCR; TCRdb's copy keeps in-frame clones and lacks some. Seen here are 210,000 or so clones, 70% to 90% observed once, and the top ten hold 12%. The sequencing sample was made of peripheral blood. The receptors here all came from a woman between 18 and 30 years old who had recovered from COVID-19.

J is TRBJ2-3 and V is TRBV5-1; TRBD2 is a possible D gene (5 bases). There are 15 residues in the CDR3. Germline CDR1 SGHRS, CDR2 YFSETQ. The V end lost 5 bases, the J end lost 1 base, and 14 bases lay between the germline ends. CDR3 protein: CASSMEVVRTDTQYF. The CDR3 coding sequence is TGCGCCAGCAGTATGGAGGTGGTACGCACAGATACGCAGTATTTT.

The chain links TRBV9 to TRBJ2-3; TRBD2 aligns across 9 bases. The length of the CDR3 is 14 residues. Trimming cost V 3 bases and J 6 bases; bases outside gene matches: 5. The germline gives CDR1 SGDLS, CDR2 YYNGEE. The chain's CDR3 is CASSAGTSSDTQYF. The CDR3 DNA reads TGTGCCAGCAGCGCAGGGACTAGCTCTGATACGCAGTATTTT.

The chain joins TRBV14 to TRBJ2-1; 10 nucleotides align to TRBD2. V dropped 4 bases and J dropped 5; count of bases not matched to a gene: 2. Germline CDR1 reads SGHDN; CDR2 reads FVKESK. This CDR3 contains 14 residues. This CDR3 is CASSLGLADNEQFF. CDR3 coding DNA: TGTGCCAGCAGCCTAGGACTAGCGGACAATGAGCAGTTCTTC.

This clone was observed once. CDR3 in amino acids: CAISESQGGGEKLFF. The CDR3 DNA follows: TGTGCCATCAGTGAGTCGCAGGGAGGCGGTGAAAAACTGTTTTTT. V is TRBV10-3 and J is TRBJ1-4, with D possibly being TRBD1 (5 bases). Germline loops: CDR1 ENHRY, CDR2 SYGVKD. The CDR3 runs 15 residues. The V gene lost 0 bases and the J gene lost 7 bases, with 12 bases spanning the gap.

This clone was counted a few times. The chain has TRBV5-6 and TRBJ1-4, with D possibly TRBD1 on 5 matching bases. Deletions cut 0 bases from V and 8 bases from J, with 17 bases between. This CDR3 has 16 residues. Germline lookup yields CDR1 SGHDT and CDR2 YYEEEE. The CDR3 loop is CASSLAGGGEREKLFF. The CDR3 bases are TGTGCCAGCAGCTTGGCCGGGGGAGGGGAGCGAGAAAAACTGTTTTTT.

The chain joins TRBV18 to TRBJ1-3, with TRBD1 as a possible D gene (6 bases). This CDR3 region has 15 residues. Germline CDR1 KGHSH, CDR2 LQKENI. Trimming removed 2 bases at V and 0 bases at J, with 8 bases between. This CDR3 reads CASSPSDSSGNTIYF. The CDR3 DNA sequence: TGTGCCAGCTCACCATCGGACAGCTCTGGAAACACCATATATTTT.

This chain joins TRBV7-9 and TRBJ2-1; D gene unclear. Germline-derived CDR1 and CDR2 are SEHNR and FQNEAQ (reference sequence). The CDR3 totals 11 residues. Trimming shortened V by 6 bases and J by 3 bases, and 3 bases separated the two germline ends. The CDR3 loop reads CASSHYNEQFF. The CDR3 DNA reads TGTGCCAGCAGTCACTACAATGAGCAGTTCTTC.

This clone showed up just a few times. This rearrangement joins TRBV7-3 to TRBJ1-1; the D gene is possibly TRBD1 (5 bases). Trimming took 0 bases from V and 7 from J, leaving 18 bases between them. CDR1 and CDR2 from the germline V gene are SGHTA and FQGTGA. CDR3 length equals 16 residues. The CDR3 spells CASSLTVPGEESEAFF. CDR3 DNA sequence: TGTGCCAGCAGCTTAACGGTCCCGGGGGAAGAGAGTGAAGCTTTCTTT.

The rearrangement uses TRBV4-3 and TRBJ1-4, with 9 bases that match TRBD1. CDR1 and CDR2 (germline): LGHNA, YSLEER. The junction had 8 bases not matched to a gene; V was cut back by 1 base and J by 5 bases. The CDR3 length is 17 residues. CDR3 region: CASSQGPGTGSNEKLFF. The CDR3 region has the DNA TGCGCCAGCAGCCAAGGGCCCGGGACAGGGTCCAATGAAAAACTGTTTTTT.

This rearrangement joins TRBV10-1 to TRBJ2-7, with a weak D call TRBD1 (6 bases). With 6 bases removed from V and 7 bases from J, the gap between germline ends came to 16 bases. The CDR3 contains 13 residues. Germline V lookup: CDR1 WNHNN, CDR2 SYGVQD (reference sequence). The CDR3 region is CASSDRNSGEQYF. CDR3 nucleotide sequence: TGCGCCAGCAGCGACAGGAACTCGGGAGAGCAGTACTTC.

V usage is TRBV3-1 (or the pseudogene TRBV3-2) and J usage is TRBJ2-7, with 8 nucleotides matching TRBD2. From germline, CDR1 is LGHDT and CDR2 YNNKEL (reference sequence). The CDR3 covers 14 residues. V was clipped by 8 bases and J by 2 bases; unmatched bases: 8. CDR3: CASAPGGRPYEQYF. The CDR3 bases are TGTGCCAGCGCTCCGGGGGGGCGACCCTACGAGCAGTACTTC.

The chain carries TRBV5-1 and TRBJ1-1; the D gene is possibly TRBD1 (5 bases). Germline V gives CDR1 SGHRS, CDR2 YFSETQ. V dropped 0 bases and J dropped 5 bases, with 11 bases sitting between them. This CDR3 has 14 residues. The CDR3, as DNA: TGCGCCAGCAGCTTGGAGGGGCGGTGGACTGAAGCTTTCTTT. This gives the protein CASSLEGRWTEAFF.

CDR3: CASSALSLPSTDTQYF. CDR3 nucleotides: TGTGCCAGCAGCGCGCTATCCTTGCCTAGCACAGATACGCAGTATTTT. This chain uses TRBV9 with TRBJ2-3; D is unclear. The germline V and J ends were trimmed by 3 bases and 0 bases, with 14 bases remaining between them. CDR1 is SGDLS, CDR2 YYNGEE, per germline. The CDR3 runs to 16 residues.

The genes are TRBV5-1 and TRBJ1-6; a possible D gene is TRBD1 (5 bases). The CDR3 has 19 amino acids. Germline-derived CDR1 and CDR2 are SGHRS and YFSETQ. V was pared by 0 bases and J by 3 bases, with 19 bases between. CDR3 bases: TGCGCCAGCAGCTTGGAAAGAAGCCGGGACGGGAGCTATAATTCACCCCTCCACTTT. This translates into CASSLERSRDGSYNSPLHF.

The CDR3 sequence is CASSQDLKFANTGELFF. In nucleotides, the CDR3 is TGCGCCAGCAGCCAAGATCTAAAATTCGCGAACACCGGGGAGCTGTTTTTT. V gene TRBV4-1 combines with J gene TRBJ2-2; D unresolved. V was clipped by 0 bases and J by 0 bases, with 11 bases between them. The CDR3 is 17 residues long. Germline V gene lookup returns CDR1 MGHRA and CDR2 YSYEKL.